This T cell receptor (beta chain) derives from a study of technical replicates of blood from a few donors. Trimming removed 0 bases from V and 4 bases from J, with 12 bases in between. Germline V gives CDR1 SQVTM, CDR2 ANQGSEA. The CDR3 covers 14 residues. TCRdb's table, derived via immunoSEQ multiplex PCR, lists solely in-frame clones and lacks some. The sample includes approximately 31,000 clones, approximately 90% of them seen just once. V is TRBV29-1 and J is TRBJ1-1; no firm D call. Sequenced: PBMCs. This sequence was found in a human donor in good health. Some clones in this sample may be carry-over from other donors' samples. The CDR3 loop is CSVEEYMGSTEAFF. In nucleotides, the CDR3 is TGCAGCGTTGAAGAATACATGGGGAGCACTGAAGCTTTCTTT.